This T cell receptor beta chain was captured by sequencing in a study of T cell repertoires in cytomegalovirus infection. The overall study: It was the public TCR beta signatures that indicated both CMV infection and matching HLA type.

Germline V gene sequence: CDR1 LGHNA, CDR2 YSLEER. This CDR3 is built from 15 residues. Trimming removed 0 bases from V and 2 bases from J, with 11 bases in between. General observations from the study: Dominating the ex vivo response were TCR beta clonotypes that were CMV-specific and HLA-C-restricted. Adding up the frequency of public TCR beta families identified people who carried CMV plus the relevant HLA.

TCRdb processed the reads anew with MiXCR; each CDR3 protein has one entry. The sample includes roughly 280,000 distinct CDR3 sequences, roughly an eighth seen only once; the top ten take around 9.5%. This clonotype was observed many times. The antigen remains undetermined. The chain recombines TRBV4-3 with TRBJ2-7; no clear D gene. Sequencing input: PBMCs. This clonotype originated in a human donor in good health (CMV status not recorded). Some clones in this sample may be carry-over from other donors' samples. The CDR3 sequence: CASSQDSQAAYEQYF. DNA for the CDR3: TGCGCCAGCAGCCAAGATAGCCAGGCCGCCTACGAGCAGTACTTC.